Listed below are T cell receptor beta chains from one sample, sequenced in a study of graft-versus-host responses after intestinal transplantation. Assay used: immunoSEQ multiplex PCR; TCRdb lists only in-frame clones, some missing. The table lists about 21,000 clones, 55% to 70% of them singletons. Sequencing was performed on alloreactive CD4+ T cells from a mixed lymphocyte reaction culture, taken before intestinal transplant. These receptors all stem from a human patient who received an intestinal transplant. The CDR3 runs from the conserved cysteine through the conserved F or W. The order of the fields is V gene, clone size, J gene, D gene, CDR3 protein, CDR3 DNA. D genes are given only for firm matches. Only part of the rows carry a size: once, few, many, or a class if the clone is expanded.

V gene: TRBV5-4
clone size: few
J gene: TRBJ1-2
D gene: TRBD1
CDR3 protein: CASSSRQGARGYTF
CDR3 DNA: TGTGCCAGCAGCTCGCGGCAGGGGGCTAGAGGCTACACCTTC

V gene: TRBV6-4
clone size: -
J gene: TRBJ2-2
D gene: -
CDR3 protein: CASSPFEGGGLFF
CDR3 DNA: TGTGCCAGCAGTCCATTCGAAGGGGGTGGTCTGTTTTTT

V gene: TRBV5-1
clone size: -
J gene: TRBJ1-2
D gene: TRBD1
CDR3 protein: CASSLGGQGWDGYTF
CDR3 DNA: TGCGCCAGCAGCTTGGGGGGACAGGGCTGGGATGGCTACACCTTC

V gene: TRBV15
clone size: -
J gene: TRBJ1-2
D gene: -
CDR3 protein: CATSRGPATVGYTF
CDR3 DNA: TGTGCCACCAGCAGAGGTCCAGCGACGGTTGGCTACACCTTC

V gene: TRBV7-9
clone size: -
J gene: TRBJ1-5
D gene: -
CDR3 protein: CASSLQGGQPQHF
CDR3 DNA: TGTGCCAGCAGCTTACAGGGCGGCCAGCCCCAGCATTTT

V gene: TRBV4-1
clone size: -
J gene: TRBJ2-5
D gene: TRBD1
CDR3 protein: CASSQAAGGTQYF
CDR3 DNA: TGCGCCAGCAGCCAAGCGGCAGGGGGGACCCAGTACTTC

V gene: TRBV19
clone size: few
J gene: TRBJ1-5
D gene: -
CDR3 protein: CASSREGWQPQHF
CDR3 DNA: TGTGCCAGTAGTCGGGAGGGATGGCAGCCCCAGCATTTT

V gene: TRBV29-1
clone size: few
J gene: TRBJ2-1
D gene: TRBD2
CDR3 protein: CSVEASGRGQFF
CDR3 DNA: TGCAGCGTTGAAGCTAGCGGGAGGGGGCAGTTCTTC

V gene: TRBV19
clone size: -
J gene: TRBJ1-1
D gene: TRBD1
CDR3 protein: CASSRATPGGYTEAFF
CDR3 DNA: TGTGCCAGTAGTAGAGCTACCCCAGGGGGCTACACTGAAGCTTTCTTT

V gene: TRBV11-2
clone size: -
J gene: TRBJ1-5
D gene: -
CDR3 protein: CASSFSGPSGKQPQHF
CDR3 DNA: TGTGCCAGCAGCTTCTCGGGCCCCTCGGGGAAACAGCCCCAGCATTTT